This T cell receptor beta chain was found in a study of CD8 T cells in ankylosing spondylitis. Concerning this clonotype itself: A much larger clone differs by one base, so this may be a read error.

In TCRdb, the 5' RACE reads were re-called with MiXCR into one record per CDR3 protein. The sample has 200,000 to 250,000 distinct CDR3 sequences, over 9.5% seen once; the top ten hold roughly 23%. Sequencing was performed on blood, either unsorted or a sorted T cell fraction (not recorded which). This TCR derives from a male donor with ankylosing spondylitis or in good health (not recorded which).

The CDR3 nucleotides are TGCGCCCGCAGCTTAACTACAGCAGGGGAGCTGTTTTTT. It translates to CARSLTTAGELFF. The chain links TRBV5-1 to TRBJ2-2; no clear D. The CDR3 contains 13 residues. Germline CDR1 and CDR2: SGHRS and YFSETQ.